What follows are 22 T cell receptor beta chains derived from one specimen sequenced in a study of T cell repertoires in cytomegalovirus infection. The antigens these receptors bind are not known. Each CDR3 protein is one row after TCRdb ran MiXCR on the reads. Of around 800,000 distinct CDR3 sequences listed, approximately 32% are singletons. The sample in question was cultured CD8+ T cells from PBMCs, obtained from culture after CMV antigen stimulation. Receptors originate from a human donor in good health (CMV status not recorded). Some clones in this sample may be carry-over from other donors' samples.

In this sample, this clonotype turned up a few times. The V call is TRBV7-9, the J call TRBJ2-7; 7 nucleotides agree with TRBD1. The CDR3 runs 15 residues. With V trimmed by 5 bases and J by 2 bases, 9 bases remained unmatched. The germline V gene has CDR1 SEHNR and CDR2 FQNEAQ (reference sequence). The CDR3, as DNA: TGTGCCAGCAGCGACGCGTTAGGGGGCCCCTACGAGCAGTACTTC. Encoded protein: CASSDALGGPYEQYF.

The chain has TRBV19 and TRBJ1-1; 8 bases line up with TRBD1. J gave up 1 base and V 7 bases, and 11 bases lay outside the gene matches. The V gene's germline CDR1 is LNHDA and CDR2 SQIVND (reference sequence). The CDR3 sequence is 16 residues long. The CDR3 reads CASNQGADSQNTEAFF. Written as DNA, the CDR3 is TGTGCCAGTAATCAGGGGGCCGACTCCCAGAACACTGAAGCTTTCTTT.

This chain links TRBV19 with TRBJ2-5; D gene unclear. Germline V lookup: CDR1 LNHDA, CDR2 SQIVND (reference sequence). CDR3 length: 14 residues. The V end was cut by 3 bases, the J end by 5 bases, with 13 bases between. The CDR3 sequence is CASSISAPSETQYF. As DNA, the CDR3 is TGTGCCAGTAGTATCTCCGCCCCCAGTGAGACCCAGTACTTC.

J is TRBJ2-7 and V is TRBV5-1; D call uncertain. Trimming removed 0 bases from V and 2 bases from J, with 6 bases in between. The CDR3 covers 13 residues. CDR1 SGHRS and CDR2 YFSETQ come from the germline V gene. For the CDR3, the DNA is TGCGCCAGCAGCTTGGTCGGCACCTACGAGCAGTACTTC. It translates to CASSLVGTYEQYF.

The V gene is TRBV7-6, the J gene TRBJ2-7; a weak D match, TRBD1 (6 bases). V lost 2 bases, J lost 0 bases, and 14 bases lay in between. This CDR3 region has 16 residues. The germline gives CDR1 SGHVS, CDR2 FNYEAQ. CDR3 protein: CASSLTLGQSSYEQYF. The CDR3 DNA reads as TGTGCCAGCAGCTTAACTCTCGGACAGAGCTCCTACGAGCAGTACTTC.

This clonotype was recorded at least ten times. The chain uses TRBV7-6 and TRBJ2-2, with 8 bases lining up with TRBD1. This CDR3 spans 16 amino acids. The ends lost 5 bases at V and 0 bases at J; junction bases unmatched: 5. Germline V gene data show CDR1 as SGHVS and CDR2 as FNYEAQ. CDR3 in DNA: TGTGCCAGCAGCCCGGGACAGGTCACGAACACCGGGGAGCTGTTTTTT. This codes for CASSPGQVTNTGELFF.

This chain joins TRBV6-1 and TRBJ2-2, with 15 bases lining up with TRBD2. The CDR3 spans 18 residues. Germline CDR1 and CDR2: MNHNS and SASEGT. V shed 6 bases and J 4 bases; nucleotides not matched to a gene: 9. CDR3 residues: CASSQGTSGGPPTGELFF. CDR3 DNA: TGTGCCAGCAGCCAAGGGACTAGCGGGGGGCCACCCACCGGGGAGCTGTTTTTT.

CDR3 sequence: CATSTAGGINEQFF. The CDR3 DNA reads TGTGCCACCAGCACGGCGGGGGGGATCAATGAGCAGTTCTTC. The chain uses TRBV15 and TRBJ2-1; TRBD2 agrees at 9 bases. The CDR3 totals 14 residues. Germline trimming cut 4 bases from V and 6 bases from J; bases unmatched to any gene: 4. CDR1 LNHNV and CDR2 YYDKDF come from the germline V gene (reference sequence).

The rearrangement uses TRBV14 and TRBJ1-2; 7 bases are shared with TRBD1. CDR3 length equals 14 residues. Germline CDR1 reads SGHDN; CDR2 reads FVKESK. V shed 4 bases and J 3 bases; nucleotides not matched to a gene: 5. The CDR3 nucleotides read TGTGCCAGCAGCCCCAGGGGGACAGACTATGGCTACACCTTC. It is translated as CASSPRGTDYGYTF.

The chain joins TRBV12-5 to TRBJ1-2; D might be TRBD1 (6 bases). The CDR3 spans 18 residues. Germline loops: CDR1 LGHNT, CDR2 FRNRAP. Trimming left V 1 base short and J 2 bases short, with 20 bases between. Here the CDR3 reads CASGLANPPGGANYGYTF. In DNA form, the CDR3 reads TGTGCTAGTGGTTTGGCCAACCCACCCGGGGGGGCCAACTATGGCTACACCTTC.

This chain links TRBV5-6 with TRBJ2-1; 7 nucleotides match TRBD2. The CDR3 has 16 residues. The V gene end was trimmed by 2 bases and the J gene end by 0 bases; junction bases not matched to a gene: 5. Per germline, CDR1 SGHDT and CDR2 YYEEEE. CDR3 nucleotide sequence: TGTGCCAGCAGCTTCGCGGGGGAAAGCTCCTACAATGAGCAGTTCTTC. Amino acid sequence: CASSFAGESSYNEQFF.

In its sample, this clonotype was seen a few times. The rearrangement links TRBV4-2 to TRBJ1-4; D is undetermined. Per germline, CDR1 LGHNA and CDR2 YNFKEQ. The CDR3 is made up of 16 amino acids. V lost 0 bases to trimming and J lost 5 bases, with 13 bases between them. CDR3 in amino acids: CASSQEGFGPNEKLFF. The DNA of the CDR3 is TGTGCCAGCAGCCAAGAGGGGTTTGGACCCAATGAAAAACTGTTTTTT.

A note on this clonotype: One junction end does not reproduce the germline sequence, and a read error may be involved. The rearrangement uses TRBV6-6 and TRBJ1-3, with D hard to call. The CDR3 runs 13 residues. Germline V gene sequence: CDR1 MNHNY, CDR2 SVGAGI (reference sequence). CDR3 amino acids: CVSSTRGGNTIYF. Here the CDR3 DNA reads TGTGTCAGCAGTACTCGTGGCGGAAACACCATATATTTT.

This clonotype was detected only a few times. V gene TRBV7-9 combines with J gene TRBJ1-2, with no clear D. Trimming removed 11 bases at V and 4 bases at J, with 14 bases between. This CDR3 spans 12 amino acids. Germline CDR1 and CDR2: SEHNR and FQNEAQ (reference sequence). CDR3 in amino acids: CAVRPQSYGYTF. The CDR3 nucleotides are TGTGCCGTCCGGCCCCAGAGCTATGGCTACACCTTC. Looking up the rest from reference TRBV7-9 and TRBJ1-2 gives the full variable domain: DTGVSQNPRHKITKRGQNVTFRCDPISEHNRLYWYRQTLGQGPEFLTYFQNEAQLEKSRLLSDRFSAERPKGSFSTLEIQRTEQGDSAMYLCAVRPQSYGYTFGSGTRLTVV.

This chain connects TRBV29-1 to TRBJ2-1; a possible D gene is TRBD2 (5 bases). The CDR3 totals 11 residues. Germline values: CDR1 SQVTM, CDR2 ANQGSEA. The V and J ends lost 4 bases and 9 bases respectively, with 10 bases between them. The CDR3 nucleotides read TGCAGCGTTGGCGAGGGAATTGAGCAGTTCTTC. Residues: CSVGEGIEQFF.

The rearrangement links TRBV7-6 to TRBJ2-7, with TRBD2 identical over 7 bases. Per germline, CDR1 SGHVS and CDR2 FNYEAQ. CDR3 length equals 14 residues. After removal of 3 bases from V and 6 bases from J, the junction contained 8 bases not matched to a gene. In DNA form, the CDR3 reads TGTGCCAGCAGCTTCCCGGCGTCGGGGGGCGAGCAGTACGTC. This encodes CASSFPASGGEQYV.

V and J are TRBV6-6 and TRBJ1-1; perhaps TRBD1 as D (6 bases). The germline V gene has CDR1 MNHNY and CDR2 SVGAGI (reference sequence). V was trimmed by 6 bases and J by 3 bases, leaving 14 bases between them. The length of the CDR3 is 14 residues. The CDR3 DNA follows: TGTGCCAGCAGCCCTATGGAGGGGGACACTGAAGCTTTCTTT. This encodes CASSPMEGDTEAFF.

The chain carries TRBV4-3 and TRBJ1-2; D is undetermined. V lost 2 bases to trimming and J lost 1 base, with 2 bases between them. This CDR3 is built from 12 residues. Germline V gene lookup returns CDR1 LGHNA and CDR2 YSLEER. The CDR3 DNA is TGCGCCAGCAGCCAAAATAACTATGGCTACACCTTC. Protein product: CASSQNNYGYTF.

The rearrangement uses TRBV19 and TRBJ2-2, with 7 bases matching TRBD1. Germline CDR1 reads LNHDA; CDR2 reads SQIVND (reference sequence). This CDR3 has 12 residues. Germline trimming cut 8 bases from V and 6 bases from J; bases unmatched to any gene: 3. CDR3 loop: CASLQGSGELFF. CDR3 nucleotide sequence: TGTGCCAGTCTACAGGGGTCCGGGGAGCTGTTTTTT.

The gene calls are TRBV19 and TRBJ2-2, with a possible D match to TRBD1 (6 bases). V lost 6 bases to trimming and J lost 7 bases, with 9 bases between them. CDR1 and CDR2 from the germline V gene are LNHDA and SQIVND (reference sequence). This CDR3 comprises 12 residues. The DNA for the CDR3 is TGTGCCAGTAGACAGGGCAACGGGGAGCTGTTTTTT. This sequence encodes CASRQGNGELFF.

The CDR3 sequence is CAISFGEEGETQYF. CDR3 nucleotide sequence: TGTGCCATCAGTTTCGGGGAAGAGGGAGAGACCCAGTACTTC. The chain is built from TRBV10-3 and TRBJ2-5; D perhaps matches TRBD2 (5 bases). The CDR3 length is 14 residues. Germline V gene lookup returns CDR1 ENHRY and CDR2 SYGVKD. V lost 5 bases, J lost 4 bases, and 14 bases lay in between.

This clonotype has just a few counts. The chain joins TRBV27 to TRBJ2-7, with D tentatively TRBD1 or TRBD2 (7 bases each). The V gene lost 2 bases and the J gene lost 3 bases, with 11 bases spanning the gap. Germline loops: CDR1 MNHEY, CDR2 SMNVEV (reference sequence). CDR3 length equals 14 residues. For the CDR3, the DNA is TGTGCCAGCAGTTTAACAGGGGAGGGCTACGAGCAGTACGTC. It specifies CASSLTGEGYEQYV.